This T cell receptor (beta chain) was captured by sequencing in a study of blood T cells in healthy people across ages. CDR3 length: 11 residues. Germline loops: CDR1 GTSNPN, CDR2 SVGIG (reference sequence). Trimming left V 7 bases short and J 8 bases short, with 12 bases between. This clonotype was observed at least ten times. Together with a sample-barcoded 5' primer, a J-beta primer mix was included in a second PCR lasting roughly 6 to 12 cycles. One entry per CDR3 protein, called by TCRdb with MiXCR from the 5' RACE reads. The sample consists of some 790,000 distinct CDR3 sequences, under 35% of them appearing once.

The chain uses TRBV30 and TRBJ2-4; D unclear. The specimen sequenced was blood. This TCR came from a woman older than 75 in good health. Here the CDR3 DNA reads TGTGCCTTGGGGAAGTGGGACATTCAGTACTTC. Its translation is CALGKWDIQYF. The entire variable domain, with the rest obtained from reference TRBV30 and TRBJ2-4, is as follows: SQTIHQWPATLVQPVGSPLSLECTVEGTSNPNLYWYRQAAGRGLQLLFYSVGIGQISSEVPQNLSASRPQDRQFILSSKKLLLSDSGFYLCALGKWDIQYFGAGTRLSVL.